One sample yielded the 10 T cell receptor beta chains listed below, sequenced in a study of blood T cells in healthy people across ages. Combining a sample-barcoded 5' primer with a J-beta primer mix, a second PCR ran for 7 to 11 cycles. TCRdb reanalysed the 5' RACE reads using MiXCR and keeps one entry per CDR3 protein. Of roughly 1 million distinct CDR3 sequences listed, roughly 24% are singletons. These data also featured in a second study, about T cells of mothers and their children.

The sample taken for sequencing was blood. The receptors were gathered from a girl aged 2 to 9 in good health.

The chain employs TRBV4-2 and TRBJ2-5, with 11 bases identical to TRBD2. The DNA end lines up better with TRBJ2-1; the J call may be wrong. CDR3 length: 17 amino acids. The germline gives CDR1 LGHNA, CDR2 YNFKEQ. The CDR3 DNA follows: TGTGCCAGCAGCCAAGTAGTCGGTACTAGCGGGGGTCCTGAGCAGTTCTTC. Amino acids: CASSQVVGTSGGPEQFF.

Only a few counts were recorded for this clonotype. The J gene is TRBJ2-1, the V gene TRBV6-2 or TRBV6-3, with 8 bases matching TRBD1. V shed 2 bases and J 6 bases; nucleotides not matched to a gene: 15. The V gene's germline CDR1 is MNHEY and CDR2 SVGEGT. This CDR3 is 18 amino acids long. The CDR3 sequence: CASSYPNPGQALGNEQFF. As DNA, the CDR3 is TGTGCCAGCAGTTACCCAAATCCGGGACAGGCCTTGGGCAATGAGCAGTTCTTC.

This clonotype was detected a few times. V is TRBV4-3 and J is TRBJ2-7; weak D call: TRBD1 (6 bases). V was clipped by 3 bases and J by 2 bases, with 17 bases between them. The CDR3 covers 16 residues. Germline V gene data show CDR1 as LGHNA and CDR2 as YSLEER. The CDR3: CASSHKGGDRTYEQYF. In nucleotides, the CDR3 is TGCGCCAGCAGCCACAAAGGAGGCGACAGGACCTACGAGCAGTACTTC.

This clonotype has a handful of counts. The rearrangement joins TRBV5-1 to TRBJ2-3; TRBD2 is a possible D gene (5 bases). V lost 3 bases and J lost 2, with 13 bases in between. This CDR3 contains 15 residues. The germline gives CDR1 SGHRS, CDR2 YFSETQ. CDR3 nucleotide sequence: TGCGCCAGCAGCTCGGACGGGGAGAACACAGATACGCAGTATTTT. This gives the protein CASSSDGENTDTQYF.

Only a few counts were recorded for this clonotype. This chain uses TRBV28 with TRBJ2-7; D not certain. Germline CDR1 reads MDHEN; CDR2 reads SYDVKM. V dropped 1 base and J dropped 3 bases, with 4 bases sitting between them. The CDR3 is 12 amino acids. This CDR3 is CASSLSNYEQYF. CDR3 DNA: TGTGCCAGCAGTTTATCAAACTACGAGCAGTACTTC.

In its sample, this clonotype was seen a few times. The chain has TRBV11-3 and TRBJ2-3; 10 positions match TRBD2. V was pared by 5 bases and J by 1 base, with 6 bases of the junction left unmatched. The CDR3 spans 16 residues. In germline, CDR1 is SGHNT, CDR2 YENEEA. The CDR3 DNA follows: TGTGCCAGCAGCGCAGCGGGGGGGTACGGCACAGATACGCAGTATTTT. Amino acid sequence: CASSAAGGYGTDTQYF.

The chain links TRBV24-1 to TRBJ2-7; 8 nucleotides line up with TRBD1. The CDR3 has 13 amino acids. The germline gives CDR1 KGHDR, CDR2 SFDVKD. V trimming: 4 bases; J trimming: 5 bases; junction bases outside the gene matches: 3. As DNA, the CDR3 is TGTGCCACCAGTGAGAACAGGGGGGACGAGCAGTACGTC. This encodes CATSENRGDEQYV.

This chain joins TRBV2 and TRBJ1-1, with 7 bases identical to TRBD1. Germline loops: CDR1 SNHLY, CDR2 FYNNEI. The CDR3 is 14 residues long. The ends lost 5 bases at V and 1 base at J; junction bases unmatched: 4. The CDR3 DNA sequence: TGTGCCAGCAGTTCGACAGGGCCGAACACTGAAGCTTTCTTT. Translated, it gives CASSSTGPNTEAFF.

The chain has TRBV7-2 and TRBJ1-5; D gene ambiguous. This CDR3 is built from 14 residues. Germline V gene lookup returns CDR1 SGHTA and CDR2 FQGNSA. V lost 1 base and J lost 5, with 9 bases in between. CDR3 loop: CASSLENAYQPQHF. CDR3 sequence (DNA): TGTGCCAGCAGCTTAGAAAATGCGTATCAGCCCCAGCATTTT.

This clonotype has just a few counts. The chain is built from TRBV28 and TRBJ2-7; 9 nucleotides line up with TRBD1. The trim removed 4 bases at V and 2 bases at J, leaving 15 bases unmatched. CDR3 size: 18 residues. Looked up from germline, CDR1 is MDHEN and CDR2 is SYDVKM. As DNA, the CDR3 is TGTGCCAGCAGTTCTATTGGGACAGGGTCCCTCGGGGCCTACGAGCAGTACTTC. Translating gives CASSSIGTGSLGAYEQYF. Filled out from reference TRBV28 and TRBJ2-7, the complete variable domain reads DVKVTQSSRYLVKRTGEKVFLECVQDMDHENMFWYRQDPGLGLRLIYFSYDVKMKEKGDIPEGYSVSREKKERFSLILESASTNQTSMYLCASSSIGTGSLGAYEQYFGPGTRLTVT.